Listed here are 2 T cell receptor beta chains from one sample, sequenced in a study of cytomegalovirus exposure and HLA in healthy donors. It was with 60 Vbeta and 13 Jbeta primers that the PCR ran. Assay used: immunoSEQ multiplex PCR; TCRdb lists only in-frame clones, some missing. This repertoire shows about 140,000 clones, 80% found once; its top ten account for roughly 1.2%. What was sequenced was PBMCs. These receptors were obtained from a male donor in good health and CMV-seropositive.

V is TRBV15 and J is TRBJ2-5, with D tentatively TRBD2 (5 bases). The CDR3 has 15 amino acids. The germline V gene has CDR1 LNHNV and CDR2 YYDKDF (reference sequence). V lost 2 bases to trimming and J lost 1 base, with 11 bases between them. CDR3 protein: CATSRKPGCQETQYF. CDR3 DNA: TGTGCCACCAGCAGAAAGCCGGGGTGCCAAGAGACCCAGTACTTC.

For the CDR3, the DNA is TGTGCCAGCAGTTTAGAGCAATTTAGCAATCAGCCCCAGCATTTT. Encoded protein: CASSLEQFSNQPQHF. The chain combines TRBV28 with TRBJ1-5, with D hard to call. There are 15 residues in the CDR3. Germline V gives CDR1 MDHEN, CDR2 SYDVKM. V was trimmed by 2 bases and J by 0 bases, leaving 8 bases between them.